This T cell receptor beta chain was observed in a study of cytomegalovirus exposure and HLA in healthy donors (TCRdb year 2017). Some background on the complete study: According to a later analysis, the 120 validation repertoires were produced on the same platform as the approximately 600 repertoires of the first cohort. The study aimed to test whether signatures of past pathogen exposure could be identified by cataloging public T cell receptors. Along with the approximately 600-subject first cohort, a separate validation cohort of over a hundred different subjects was used. High-throughput TCR immunosequencing, statistical association of individual TCRs with disease status, and machine learning were combined to predict cytomegalovirus infection status. Broader findings and caveats from the paper: Of the cluster scores, about 94% were above 0 in a later analysis, which found that TCRs clustered in the first cohort also tended to co-occur in the 95 to 150 validation repertoires. The authors suggested that the approach could potentially be extended to other disease states and immunological phenotypes. A total of around 150 TCR beta chains were listed by the study as associated with cytomegalovirus. In vitro tests confirmed that a few of the cytomegalovirus-associated TCR beta chains recognize cytomegalovirus antigens. A later analysis lacked HLA typing for the validation cohort, so it scored co-occurrence in that cohort across all 120 repertoires. The classifier was reported to diagnose cytomegalovirus status with high specificity and sensitivity in both the original and validation cohorts. While some public TCRs were present in many individuals, most TCR sequences turned up only very rarely across donors.

Preparation of the library involved the immunoSEQ multiplex PCR assay. As for how the authors treated the data: A statistical classification framework was built for diagnosing cytomegalovirus status from the catalog of TCR beta chain sequences. In its TCRdb copy, this immuneACCESS table keeps in-frame sequences only and misses some clones. Where compared with another copy, unresolved V genes explain less than half of these, and the others have no known cause. Clone size and V and J calls were adopted from that table, with D and trimming inferred from the DNA. This sample holds around 200,000 clones; roughly 77% were observed only once. The ten largest clonotypes hold over 0.95% of the sample. From its cysteine to its phenylalanine, the CDR3 spans 15 amino acids. Of the read, only the CDR3 DNA is kept; its 45 bases are in frame from base 1. Based on the germline V gene, the CDR1 and CDR2 sequences are MNHEY and SVGAGI. Between the V and J ends, shortened by 11 bases and 2 bases respectively, the junction contains 21 bases.

The donors were included in the validation cohort of some 120 subjects, a group kept apart from the roughly 670-subject first cohort. Points on this clone: It has no known antigen specificity. Base qualities are not provided; no much larger clone lies one nucleotide away.

Sequencing input: PBMCs. The source is a woman aged 25 to 39 in good health and CMV-seronegative. The V gene is TRBV6-5 and the J gene is TRBJ1-2; 6 matching bases give a weak D call of TRBD1. CDR3 reads: CASATPRGFNYGYTF. The nucleotides are TGTGCCTCCGCTACGCCCAGGGGATTCAACTATGGCTACACCTTC.